The T cell receptor beta chain under discussion was sequenced for a study of blood T cell repertoires in COVID-19. Study background: The cDNA or gDNA used as material had been derived from T cells, B-cell-depleted T cells, or PBMCs.

Per the study methods: Cell counts per sample came from amplifying reference gene primers. The data were produced by immunoSEQ multiplex PCR, yet TCRdb's version contains in-frame clones alone and is incomplete. The V and J calls and the clone size are those of that table, but D and trimming were determined from the DNA. The table records 380,000 or so clones, over 75% of them present only once. Participant-reported clinical history was the basis for cohort assignment. This clone was picked up one time. What was sequenced was PBMCs or T cells enriched from blood (not recorded which). The sequence was collected from a man aged 25-40 years who had recovered from COVID-19.

CDR3 sequence reads: CASSSLRGGTEAFF. The CDR3 DNA is TGTGCCAGCAGCTCTCTCCGGGGAGGTACTGAAGCTTTCTTT. The chain employs TRBV7-9 and TRBJ1-1; D is undetermined. The germline CDR1 and CDR2 sequences are SEHNR and FQNEAQ (reference sequence). Trimming pared 4 bases from V and 5 bases from J, leaving 14 bases between. The CDR3 is 14 amino acids. Filled out from reference TRBV7-9 and TRBJ1-1, the complete variable domain reads DTGVSQNPRHKITKRGQNVTFRCDPISEHNRLYWYRQTLGQGPEFLTYFQNEAQLEKSRLLSDRFSAERPKGSFSTLEIQRTEQGDSAMYLCASSSLRGGTEAFFGQGTRLTVV.